This T cell receptor beta chain derives from a study of T-cell reconstitution after alpha-beta-depleted transplantation in children. Library preparation (for TCRbeta) was performed with unique molecular identifiers. TCRdb ran MiXCR on the PCR reads and lists one entry per CDR3 protein. The table records about 1,000,000 distinct CDR3 sequences, around 30% of them present only once. CDR3 length: 16 amino acids. Germline V gene sequence: CDR1 MDHEN, CDR2 SYDVKM. V shed 6 bases and J shed 2 bases, with 18 bases lying between them. The sample consisted of PBMCs, mostly from graft donor cells, taken 360 days after TCRalphabeta/CD19-depleted stem cell transplant. V is TRBV28 and J is TRBJ2-3; D may be TRBD1 (6 bases). This TCR was sampled from a boy under two years old who had a stem cell transplant for SCID, so the T cells may come from the graft donor. The CDR3, as DNA: TGTGCCAGCAGCCTCGGTTACAGGGTGTTCACAGATACGCAGTATTTT. Its protein is CASSLGYRVFTDTQYF.